These 17 T cell receptor beta chains were sequenced from one sample in a study of control samples from healthy donors and cancer patients. Profiled with immunoSEQ multiplex PCR; TCRdb holds only in-frame clones, not every one. The sample lists around 180,000 clones, roughly 92% occurring once. Sequencing was carried out using blood. The receptor source for this set is a woman aged 18 to 35 in good health.

The chain employs TRBV2 and TRBJ2-7; possible D gene TRBD1, 5 bases. The CDR3 sequence is 12 residues long. Between the trimmed V and J ends, which lost 7 bases and 3 bases, there was a span of 10 bases. The germline gives CDR1 SNHLY, CDR2 FYNNEI. CDR3 region: CASMQGLYEQYF. CDR3 coding DNA: TGTGCCAGCATGCAGGGCCTCTACGAGCAGTACTTC.

The CDR3 region is CASSLRWGIPDTQYF. In nucleotides, the CDR3 is TGTGCCAGCAGCTTGAGGTGGGGGATTCCAGATACGCAGTATTTT. The V gene is TRBV7-8, the J gene TRBJ2-3; D may correspond to TRBD1 or TRBD2 (5 bases each). Germline loops: CDR1 SGHVS, CDR2 FQNEAQ. This CDR3 spans 15 amino acids. V lost 3 bases and J 4 bases, leaving 14 bases between the germline ends.

The chain combines TRBV11-3 with TRBJ1-2; a possible D gene is TRBD1 (6 bases). The CDR3 covers 15 residues. Germline V gives CDR1 SGHNT, CDR2 YENEEA. Trimming pared 0 bases from V and 5 bases from J, leaving 13 bases between. Here the CDR3 DNA reads TGTGCCAGCAGCTTAGAGAGTTTTGGACAGTATGGCTACACCTTC. This codes for CASSLESFGQYGYTF.

The chain combines TRBV6-5 with TRBJ2-3; 10 nucleotides line up with TRBD1. The V and J ends lost 0 bases and 4 bases, in that order; junction bases with no gene match: 1. CDR1 and CDR2 from the germline V gene are MNHEY and SVGAGI. The CDR3 covers 15 residues. The CDR3 is CASSYSDRGADTQYF. CDR3 nucleotide sequence: TGTGCCAGCAGTTACTCGGACAGGGGGGCAGATACGCAGTATTTT.

In DNA form, the CDR3 reads TGTGCCAGCCGTACGGGCGCATCCTTTACGCAGTATTTT. Protein product: CASRTGASFTQYF. The V and J genes are TRBV6-5 and TRBJ2-3, with no clear D. The CDR3 is made up of 13 amino acids. Trimming took off 8 bases at V and 8 bases at J, with 17 bases between the two ends. In germline, CDR1 is MNHEY, CDR2 SVGAGI.

This sequence joins TRBV9 and TRBJ1-1; D ambiguous. CDR1 and CDR2 from the germline V gene are SGDLS and YYNGEE. This CDR3 contains 14 residues. The V and J ends lost 3 bases and 0 bases respectively, with 9 bases between them. The CDR3 reads CASSGPTLNTEAFF. As DNA, the CDR3 is TGTGCCAGCAGCGGACCAACCCTGAACACTGAAGCTTTCTTT.

The rearrangement uses TRBV20-1 and TRBJ1-1, with no clear D. V was shortened by 2 bases and J by 8 bases, with 6 bases between the two germline ends. Germline CDR1 reads DFQATT; CDR2 reads SNEGSKA (reference sequence). The CDR3 contains 10 residues. In nucleotides, the CDR3 is TGCAGTGCTAGATACCTCGAAGCTTTCTTT. Its protein is CSARYLEAFF.

This sequence joins TRBV9 and TRBJ2-3, with 8 bases that match TRBD2. V shed 3 bases and J 6 bases; nucleotides not matched to a gene: 6. CDR3 length equals 14 residues. From germline, CDR1 is SGDLS and CDR2 YYNGEE. Here the CDR3 reads CASSATSGGDTQYF. Written as DNA, the CDR3 is TGTGCCAGCAGCGCCACTAGCGGAGGGGATACGCAGTATTTT.

The CDR3 protein is CASSSGQTSQETQYF. The CDR3, as DNA: TGTGCCAGCAGCTCGGGACAGACGAGCCAAGAGACCCAGTACTTC. This chain links TRBV5-6 with TRBJ2-5; 7 nucleotides line up with TRBD1. The CDR3 consists of 15 residues. Losses at the gene ends were 3 bases for V and 1 base for J; bases not matched to a gene: 6. The germline V gene has CDR1 SGHDT and CDR2 YYEEEE.

The rearrangement uses TRBV27 and TRBJ1-2, with 7 bases matching TRBD1. Looked up from germline, CDR1 is MNHEY and CDR2 is SMNVEV (reference sequence). This CDR3 comprises 16 residues. V lost 5 bases, J lost 4 bases, and 13 bases stayed unmatched. As DNA, the CDR3 is TGTGCCAGCAGTCCGCGTACTGGGGGACAGATCTATGGCTACACCTTC. It specifies CASSPRTGGQIYGYTF.

CDR3 bases: TGTGCCAGCAGCATGTCAGAGGCGGAGCAGTACTTC. This translates into CASSMSEAEQYF. The V and J genes are TRBV21-1 and TRBJ2-7; the table's D call, TRBD2, has no DNA check behind it. TRBV21-1 is a pseudogene locus. The CDR3 is 12 residues long.

This clone appeared a single time. The CDR3, as DNA: TGTGCCAGCAGCTTGTCGCAGGTTGGAGTCGGGGAGCTGTTTTTT. Encoded protein: CASSLSQVGVGELFF. The chain combines TRBV11-3 with TRBJ2-2; D is uncertain. Trimming pared 3 bases from V and 7 bases from J, leaving 15 bases between. Germline CDR1 and CDR2: SGHNT and YENEEA. The CDR3 is 15 residues long.

The chain combines TRBV2 with TRBJ1-2; unclear D gene. V gave up 2 bases and J gave up 2 bases, with 12 bases separating them. Germline assignment: CDR1 SNHLY and CDR2 FYNNEI. The CDR3 consists of 15 residues. This chain's CDR3 is CASSEPVRRNYGYTF. The CDR3 nucleotides are TGTGCCAGCAGTGAACCAGTACGGCGGAACTATGGCTACACCTTC.

The CDR3 sequence: CASSLAMAAVNEAFF. The CDR3 DNA reads TGTGCCAGCAGCTTAGCGATGGCAGCAGTAAATGAAGCTTTCTTT. This sequence joins TRBV7-6 and TRBJ1-1; the D is unclear. Germline values: CDR1 SGHVS, CDR2 FNYEAQ. CDR3 length equals 15 residues. Between the trimmed V and J ends, which lost 0 bases and 7 bases, there was a span of 15 bases.

The genes are TRBV5-1 and TRBJ1-5, with a weak D call TRBD1 (6 bases). Germline V CDR1 and CDR2: SGHRS, YFSETQ. The CDR3 runs 17 residues. The ends were cut back, 0 bases at V and 0 bases at J, with 13 bases in the middle. DNA for the CDR3: TGCGCCAGCAGCTTGGCACCGACAGGTTATAGCAATCAGCCCCAGCATTTT. This translates into CASSLAPTGYSNQPQHF.

V is TRBV9 and J is TRBJ1-4; possible D gene TRBD1, 5 bases. V was cut by 4 bases and J by 3 bases, with 16 bases left in between. The CDR3 covers 16 residues. Germline assignment: CDR1 SGDLS and CDR2 YYNGEE. Here the CDR3 reads CASSHSPGRSNEKLFF. CDR3 sequence (DNA): TGTGCCAGCAGCCACTCACCGGGACGGTCTAATGAAAAACTGTTTTTT.

This chain uses TRBV5-4 with TRBJ2-7, with 9 positions matching TRBD1. Germline CDR1 reads SGHNT; CDR2 reads YYREEE (reference sequence). Trimming took 4 bases from V and 6 from J; bases not matched to a gene: 14. There are 16 residues in the CDR3. The CDR3 spells CASSRRGGTGTLEQYF. Written as DNA, the CDR3 is TGTGCCAGCAGCAGAAGGGGCGGGACAGGGACTCTCGAGCAGTACTTC.